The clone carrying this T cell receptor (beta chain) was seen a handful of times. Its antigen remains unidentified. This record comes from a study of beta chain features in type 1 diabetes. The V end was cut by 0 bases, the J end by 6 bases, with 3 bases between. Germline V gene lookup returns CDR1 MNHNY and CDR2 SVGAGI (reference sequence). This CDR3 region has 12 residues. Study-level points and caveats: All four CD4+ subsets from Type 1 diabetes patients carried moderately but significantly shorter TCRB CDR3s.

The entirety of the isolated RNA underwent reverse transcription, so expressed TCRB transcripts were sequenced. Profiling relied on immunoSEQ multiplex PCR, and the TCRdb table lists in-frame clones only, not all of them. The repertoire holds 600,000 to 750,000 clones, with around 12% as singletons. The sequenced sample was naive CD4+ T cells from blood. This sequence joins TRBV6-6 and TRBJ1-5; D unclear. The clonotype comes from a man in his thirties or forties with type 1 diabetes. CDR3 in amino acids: CASSYSSQPQHF. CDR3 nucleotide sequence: TGTGCCAGCAGTTACTCTAGTCAGCCCCAGCATTTT.